The source of this T cell receptor (beta chain) is a study of persistence of HIV-infected CD4 T cells. Trimming took 0 bases from V and 7 from J, leaving 4 bases between them. This CDR3 is built from 12 residues. Germline loops: CDR1 SNHLY, CDR2 FYNNEI. The stimulus was an HIV-1 Gag 15-mer peptide pool, 0.8 to 1 ug/peptide/mL. Responding CD4+ T cells were sorted by upregulation of both CD40 ligand and CD69. Details on this clone: Antigen unknown.

This was the immunoSEQ version 4 assay in survey mode. Some clones are missing from TCRdb's copy, which holds only in-frame ones; the method was immunoSEQ multiplex PCR. Of over 15,000 clones in the sample, 60% to 80% were seen once. The receptor was isolated from an adult woman with HIV who was CMV-seropositive. The sequencing used CD4+ T cells sorted from PBMCs after approximately 20-hour stimulation, collected from a patient who received antiretroviral therapy. V usage is TRBV2 and J usage is TRBJ2-1; D gene ambiguous. CDR3 sequence: CASSEAGNEQFF. The DNA for the CDR3 is TGTGCCAGCAGTGAAGCCGGGAATGAGCAGTTCTTC.